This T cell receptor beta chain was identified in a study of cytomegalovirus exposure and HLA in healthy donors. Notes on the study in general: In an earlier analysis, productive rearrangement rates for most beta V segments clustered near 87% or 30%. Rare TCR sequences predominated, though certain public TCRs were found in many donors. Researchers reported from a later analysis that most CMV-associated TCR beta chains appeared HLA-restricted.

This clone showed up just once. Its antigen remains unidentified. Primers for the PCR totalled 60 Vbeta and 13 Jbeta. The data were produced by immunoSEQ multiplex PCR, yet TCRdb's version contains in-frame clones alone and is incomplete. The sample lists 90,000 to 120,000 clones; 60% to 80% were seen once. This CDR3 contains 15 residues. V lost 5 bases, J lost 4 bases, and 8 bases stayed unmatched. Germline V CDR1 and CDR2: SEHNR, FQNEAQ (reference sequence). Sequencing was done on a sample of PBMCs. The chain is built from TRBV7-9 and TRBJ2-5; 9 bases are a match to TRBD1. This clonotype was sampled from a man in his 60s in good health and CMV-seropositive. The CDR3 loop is CASSRPTGGLETQYF. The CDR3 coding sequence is TGTGCCAGCAGCCGCCCGACAGGGGGGTTAGAGACCCAGTACTTC. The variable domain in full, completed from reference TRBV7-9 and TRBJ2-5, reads DTGVSQNPRHKITKRGQNVTFRCDPISEHNRLYWYRQTLGQGPEFLTYFQNEAQLEKSRLLSDRFSAERPKGSFSTLEIQRTEQGDSAMYLCASSRPTGGLETQYFGPGTRLLVL.